Reported below is one TCR beta chain. This record belongs to a study of blood T cell repertoires in COVID-19. Some clones are missing from TCRdb's copy, which holds only in-frame ones; the method was immunoSEQ multiplex PCR. The sample includes 180,000 or so clones, roughly 80% of them seen just once. Individuals aged 18 to 89 years were recruited from about two dozen US areas. Which cohort a participant joined came from the clinical history participants gave. Individuals in the exposed group had encountered a COVID-19 case within 2 weeks preceding study entry. J was trimmed by 3 bases and V by 3 bases; bases with no gene match: 5. Germline CDR1 is DFQATT and CDR2 is SNEGSKA (reference sequence). The CDR3 length is 13 residues.

The chain recombines TRBV20-1 with TRBJ2-7; 7 bases are shared with TRBD2. This sequence originates from a man between 60 and 75 years old who had been exposed to COVID-19. The source material was PBMCs or T cells enriched from blood (not recorded which). The CDR3 here is CSASGAGVYEQYF. CDR3 sequence (DNA): TGCAGTGCTAGTGGGGCGGGAGTCTACGAGCAGTACTTC.